This record covers a single T cell receptor beta chain. Its antigen specificity is not known. Base qualities were left out, and no much larger clone turns up one base away. The CDR3, cysteine through phenylalanine, is 15 amino acids long. Only CDR3 DNA remains: 45 bases, in frame from the first base. Taken from the germline V gene, the CDR1 and CDR2 loops are SNHLY and FYNNEI. Deletion took 7 bases off V and 7 bases off J, with a span of 20 bases between the germline ends. The sample is drawn from a study of vaccination effects on CD4 cells after COVID-19 (dated by TCRdb to 2021 to 2024). About the investigation overall: In the ViraFEST assay, PBMC were stimulated with viral peptide pools, and TCR sequencing was then used to find antigen-specific CD4+ T cell clonotypes based on their expansion. Across the study, the median time from the second dose to post-vaccine sampling was 72 days (range 14 to 241). Over 1.5 million PBMC per well were cultured with about 9.6 ug/ml peptides in IMDM containing around 4.6% human AB serum, approximately 9.1 IU/ml IL-2 and gentamicin. In both COVID-19 convalescent patients and infection-naive vaccine recipients, the study compared SARS-CoV-2 spike-specific CD4+ TCR repertoires from before mRNA vaccination with those from after it. A total of 10 COVID-19 convalescent patients and 4 SARS-CoV-2-naive healthy vaccine recipients were included in the full study. In the study, cultures from other donors were sequenced using the Oncomine TCR Beta short-read assay on an Illumina iSeq 100. Overall study outcomes, separate from this receptor: The study was limited by a small number of convalescent patients and lacked early post-infection timepoints. At late post-vaccination timepoints, both infection-induced and vaccine-induced clones showed marked clonal contraction, consistent with waning T cell responses. Among healthy vaccine recipients, nearly all vaccine-induced clones were SARS-CoV-2 mono-reactive, and only 1 of 255 was cross-reactive with common cold coronaviruses.

The protocol used for the library was the immunoSEQ multiplex PCR assay. DNA from the cultured, isolated CD4+ T cells was subjected to TCR beta CDR3 sequencing. Per the authors' processing: Non-productive TCR sequences were removed and reads were trimmed to the CDR3 region, keeping CDR3s of at least 7 amino acids. Antigen-specific clonotypes were identified with the MANAFEST web app by comparing expansion in peptide wells against reference cultures. For clones to be considered positive, expansion at FDR<0.05 versus reference and all other wells, an odds ratio above 5, and a frequency above 0.1% in two replicate wells were required. Clonotypes significantly expanded in SARS-CoV-2 spike wells and in at least one common cold coronavirus spike condition were defined as cross-reactive. Levenshtein distance calculated with the stringdist R package was used to assess CDR3 similarity, and unrooted trees were constructed with ape in R 3.6.1. TCRdb holds this immuneACCESS table with in-frame rearrangements only. Some clones are missing; in checked studies, unresolved V genes explain under half, and the rest has no known cause. V and J calls plus clone size are reproduced from that table; the DNA served to infer D and trimming. In this sample the table shows 30,000 to 35,000 clones, about 67% of which occur a single time. The ten largest clones add up to 15% of the sample.

After less than eleven days of culture, CD4+ T cells were isolated with the EasySep CD4+ T cell isolation kit. Participants received two doses of either the BNT162b2 or the mRNA-1273 mRNA SARS-CoV-2 vaccine. Negative nucleocapsid antibody results before and after vaccination confirmed that the healthy vaccine recipients had no prior SARS-CoV-2 infection. Half of the culture medium was replaced with fresh IL-2-containing medium on days 3 and 7. Unless noted otherwise, every peptide stimulation condition was cultured in triplicate wells. Using Ficoll-Paque Plus gradient centrifugation, PBMC were separated from whole blood and then either used fresh or cryopreserved at -140C. The QIAamp micro DNA kit was used to extract genomic DNA from the cultured CD4+ T cells.

Sequencing was performed on CD4+ T cells from PBMCs cultured without peptide, taken after COVID-19 vaccination. This TCR derives from a human donor who received a COVID-19 vaccine. The V and J genes are TRBV2 and TRBJ1-5; a tentative D match to TRBD1 spans 6 bases. The CDR3 protein is CASKRYRAGYQPQHF. The DNA sequence is given as TGTGCCAGCAAACGTTACAGGGCGGGATACCAGCCCCAGCATTTT.